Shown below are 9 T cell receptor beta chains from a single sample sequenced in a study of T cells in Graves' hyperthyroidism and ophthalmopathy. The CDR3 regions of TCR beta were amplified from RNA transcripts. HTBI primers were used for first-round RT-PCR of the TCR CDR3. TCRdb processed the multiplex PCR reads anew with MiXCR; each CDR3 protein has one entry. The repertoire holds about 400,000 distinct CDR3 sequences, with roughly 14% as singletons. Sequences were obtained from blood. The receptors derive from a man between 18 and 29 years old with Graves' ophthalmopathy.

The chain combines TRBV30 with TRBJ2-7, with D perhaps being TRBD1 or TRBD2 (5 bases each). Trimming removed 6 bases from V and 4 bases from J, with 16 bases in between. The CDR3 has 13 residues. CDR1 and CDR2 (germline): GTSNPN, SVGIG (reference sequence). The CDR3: CACGTGIEYEQYF. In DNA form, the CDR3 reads TGTGCCTGTGGGACGGGGATTGAGTACGAGCAGTACTTC.

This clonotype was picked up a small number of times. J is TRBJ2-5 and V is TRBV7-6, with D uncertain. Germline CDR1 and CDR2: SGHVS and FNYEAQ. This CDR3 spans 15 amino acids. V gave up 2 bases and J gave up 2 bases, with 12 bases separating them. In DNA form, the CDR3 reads TGTGCCAGCAGCTTATTTGGTACAGAACAAGAGACCCAGTACTTC. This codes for CASSLFGTEQETQYF.

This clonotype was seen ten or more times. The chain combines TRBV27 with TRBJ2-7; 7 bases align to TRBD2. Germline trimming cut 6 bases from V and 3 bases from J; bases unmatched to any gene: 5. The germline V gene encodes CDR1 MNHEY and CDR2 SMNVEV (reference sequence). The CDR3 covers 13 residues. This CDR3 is CASSFGGGYEQYF. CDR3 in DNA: TGTGCCAGCAGCTTCGGCGGGGGCTACGAGCAGTACTTC.

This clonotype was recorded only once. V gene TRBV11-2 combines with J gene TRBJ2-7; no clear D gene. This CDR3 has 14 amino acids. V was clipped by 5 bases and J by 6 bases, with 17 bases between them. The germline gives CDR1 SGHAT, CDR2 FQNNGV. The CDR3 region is CASSPSAGYGEQYF. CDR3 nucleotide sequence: TGTGCCAGCAGCCCCTCCGCAGGTTATGGCGAGCAGTACTTC. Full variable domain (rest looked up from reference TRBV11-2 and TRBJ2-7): EAGVAQSPRYKIIEKRQSVAFWCNPISGHATLYWYQQILGQGPKLLIQFQNNGVVDDSQLPKDRFSAERLKGVDSTLKIQPAKLEDSAVYLCASSPSAGYGEQYFGPGTRLTVT.

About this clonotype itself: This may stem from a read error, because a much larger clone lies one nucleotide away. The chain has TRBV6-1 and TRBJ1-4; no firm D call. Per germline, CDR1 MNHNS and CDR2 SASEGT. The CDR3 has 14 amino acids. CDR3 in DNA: TGTGCGACCTCCCCGGAACAGTCTAATGAAAAACTGTTTTTT. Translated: CATSPEQSNEKLFF.

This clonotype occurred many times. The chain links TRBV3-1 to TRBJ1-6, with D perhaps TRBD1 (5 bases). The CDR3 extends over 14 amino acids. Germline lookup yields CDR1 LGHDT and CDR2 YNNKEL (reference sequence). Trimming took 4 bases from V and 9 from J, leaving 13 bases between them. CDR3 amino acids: CASSLKSGTSPLHF. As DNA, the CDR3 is TGTGCCAGCAGCCTTAAGTCAGGGACTTCACCCCTCCACTTT.

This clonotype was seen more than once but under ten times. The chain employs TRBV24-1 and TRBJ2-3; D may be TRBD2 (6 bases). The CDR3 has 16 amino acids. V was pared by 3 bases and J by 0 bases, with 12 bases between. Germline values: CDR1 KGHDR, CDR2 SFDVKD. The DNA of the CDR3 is TGTGCCACCAGTGATGGGACTTACTCTAGCACAGATACGCAGTATTTT. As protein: CATSDGTYSSTDTQYF.

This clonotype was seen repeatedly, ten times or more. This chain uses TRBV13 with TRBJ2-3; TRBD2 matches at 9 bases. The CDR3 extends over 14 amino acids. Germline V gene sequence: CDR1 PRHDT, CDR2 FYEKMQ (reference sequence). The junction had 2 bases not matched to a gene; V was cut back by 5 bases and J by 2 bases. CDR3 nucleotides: TGTGCCAGCAGCCGCGGGGGGGTCACAGATACGCAGTATTTT. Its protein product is CASSRGGVTDTQYF.

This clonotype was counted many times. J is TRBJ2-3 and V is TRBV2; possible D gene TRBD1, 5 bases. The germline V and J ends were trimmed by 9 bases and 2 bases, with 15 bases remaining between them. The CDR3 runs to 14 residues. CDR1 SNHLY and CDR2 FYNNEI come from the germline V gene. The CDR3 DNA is TGTGCCAGACCAGGGTTGCGGCCCACAGATACGCAGTATTTT. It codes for CARPGLRPTDTQYF.